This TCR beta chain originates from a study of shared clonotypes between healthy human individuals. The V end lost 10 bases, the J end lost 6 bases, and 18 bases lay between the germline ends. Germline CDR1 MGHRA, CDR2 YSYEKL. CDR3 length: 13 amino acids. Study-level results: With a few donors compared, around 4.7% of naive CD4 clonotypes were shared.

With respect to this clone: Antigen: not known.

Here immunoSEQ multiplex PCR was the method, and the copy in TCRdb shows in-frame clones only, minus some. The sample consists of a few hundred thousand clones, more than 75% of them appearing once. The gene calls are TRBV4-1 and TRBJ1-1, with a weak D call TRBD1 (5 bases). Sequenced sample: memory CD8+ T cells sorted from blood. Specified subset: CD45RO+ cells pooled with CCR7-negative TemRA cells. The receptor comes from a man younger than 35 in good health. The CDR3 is CAIRGQGSAEAFF. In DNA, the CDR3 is TGCGCCATTCGGGGCCAGGGTAGCGCTGAAGCTTTCTTT.